Listed below are T cell receptor beta chains from one sample, sequenced in a study of blood T cells in healthy people across ages. TCRdb redid the calling of the 5' RACE reads with MiXCR, one entry per CDR3 protein. Here the sample spans hundreds of thousands of distinct CDR3 sequences, roughly 20% being singletons. The sample comprised blood. The source is a man between 70 and 80 years old in good health. The CDR3 runs from the conserved cysteine through the conserved F or W. The order of the fields is clone size, V gene, CDR3 protein. Clone size appears in some rows only: once, few, many, or a class for an expanded clone.

many	TRBV3-1	CASSPSGRRYNEQFF
-	TRBV6-6	CASSEREGHEQYF
medium-sized	TRBV28	CASSQQAKWTFSGANVLTF
few	TRBV20-1	CSARDRPEETQYF
few	TRBV10-3	CAISRDRYNSPLHF
few	TRBV18	CASSPHIGDNSPLHF
many	TRBV29-1	CSVESGSSEQFF
few	TRBV2	CASSARTGSNGYTF
many	TRBV5-1	CASTQGEVNTEAFF
-	TRBV21-1	CASSKRLYQETQYF
few	TRBV6-1	CASSVASATSGNTIYF
-	TRBV19	CASSTAGGQVTQYF
-	TRBV12-3/TRBV12-4	CASSLERTTEAFF
-	TRBV7-2	CASSLAQVAGADGYTF
few	TRBV6-1	CASRQTGQGFYGYTF
many	TRBV9	CASSVGGDFYEQYF
-	TRBV12-3/TRBV12-4	CASSFDPEINEQYF
-	TRBV20-1	CSAHRNGYLTDTQYF
few	TRBV20-1	CSASGSGSGTGELFF
-	TRBV20-1	CSARHSLSGELFF
-	TRBV20-1	CSASPGGGGWKTGELFF
many	TRBV2	CASRPGRETQYF
few	TRBV25-1	CASTPETGSGTYEQYF
-	TRBV10-3	CAIRQGTNYNEQFF
few	TRBV2	CASSFAAGGKQFF
few	TRBV5-6	CASMETGGYEQFF
-	TRBV12-3/TRBV12-4	CASSLTGAEKLFF
-	TRBV27	CASSPQGSVTGELFF
-	TRBV4-2	CASSQVLLRRGNTIYF
many	TRBV29-1	CSAFRGLANTGELFF
-	TRBV12-3/TRBV12-4	CASKHRGGLGSPLHF
few	TRBV12-3/TRBV12-4	CASSPEASGLYNEQFF
-	TRBV20-1	CSARKGTDQNFVVQYF
-	TRBV27	CASSPLAGGTEAFF
few	TRBV2	CASKASGPKWETQYF
-	TRBV20-1	CSGRRSTFQETQYF
few	TRBV5-8	CASSFVWGTSTDTQYF
-	TRBV20-1	CSAVGQSQGGPLYEQYF
few	TRBV4-3	CASSQAGGRLTDTQYF
-	TRBV7-7	CASSLSWLSQETQYF
-	TRBV14	CASSNMGRVKDHEQYF
many	TRBV20-1	CSARGTSRETQYF
-	TRBV12-5	CASGGFQGGSNQPQHF
-	TRBV6-2/TRBV6-3	CASSYLKRYTQYF
few	TRBV21-1	CASSNTGHVETQYF
few	TRBV7-9	CASSTETGTTNEKLFF
many	TRBV6-5	CASSYASSGRTSTDTQYF
few	TRBV20-1	CSARAPWGRDDAGNTIYF
few	TRBV12-5	CASGDGTSDLSSYNEQFF
few	TRBV7-9	CASSLNRGYQETQYF
many	TRBV7-2	CASSLDVGRKFF